This passage covers 12 T cell receptor beta chains from one sample sequenced in a study of CD8+CD57+ T cells in acquired aplastic anemia. By flow cytometry, patients selected for sequencing had shown an expansion of CD8+CD57+ cells. Genomic DNA templated the TCR beta VDJ and CDR3 profiling. TCRdb re-called the reads through MiXCR, storing one row per CDR3 protein. The table shows roughly 93,000 distinct CDR3 sequences, with around two thirds occurring only once. Source material: sorted CD4+, CD8+, or CD8+CD57+ T cells (not recorded which) from PBMCs. The receptor source for this set is a human donor with aplastic anemia.

The chain uses TRBV3-1 and TRBJ1-1; TRBD1 agrees at 8 bases. The V gene end was trimmed by 1 base and the J gene end by 5 bases; junction bases not matched to a gene: 9. This CDR3 is 16 amino acids long. Germline lookup yields CDR1 LGHDT and CDR2 YNNKEL (reference sequence). The CDR3 here is CASSQGPQDRGTEAFF. Written as DNA, the CDR3 is TGTGCCAGCAGCCAAGGACCCCAAGACAGGGGTACTGAAGCTTTCTTT.

This clonotype is a singleton in its sample. The rearrangement links TRBV30 to TRBJ1-6, with D perhaps TRBD1 (5 bases). Germline-derived CDR1 and CDR2 are GTSNPN and SVGIG (reference sequence). The CDR3 has 13 residues. V dropped 4 bases and J dropped 7 bases, with 11 bases sitting between them. The CDR3 nucleotides read TGTGCCTGGAATCAGGGATTCAATTCACCCCTCCACTTT. This codes for CAWNQGFNSPLHF.

A note on this clonotype: The junction shows a germline mismatch at one end, possibly a read error. The chain employs TRBV12-3 or TRBV12-4 and TRBJ1-2; possibly TRBD1 for D (5 bases). The CDR3 length is 15 residues. The CDR3 sequence is CASSQASAGHYGYTF. CDR3 nucleotide sequence: TGCGCCAGCAGCCAAGCGTCGGCAGGGCACTATGGCTACACCTTC.

The rearrangement links TRBV20-1 to TRBJ1-5; D remains ambiguous. V lost 2 bases, J lost 3 bases, and 5 bases lay in between. This CDR3 has 12 amino acids. Germline V CDR1 and CDR2: DFQATT, SNEGSKA (reference sequence). DNA of the CDR3: TGCAGTGCTAGACAGCCCAATCAGCCCCAGCATTTT. Its translation is CSARQPNQPQHF.

Here the CDR3 reads CASSEGWANQPQHF. The CDR3 bases are TGTGCCAGCAGTGAGGGGTGGGCGAATCAGCCCCAGCATTTT. The chain couples TRBV2 to TRBJ1-5, with D unclear. The V end lost 3 bases, the J end lost 4 bases, and 10 bases lay between the germline ends. This CDR3 region has 14 residues. Germline CDR1 is SNHLY and CDR2 is FYNNEI.

This rearrangement joins TRBV6-1 to TRBJ1-2; D uncertain. The V gene's germline CDR1 is MNHNS and CDR2 SASEGT. CDR3 length equals 15 residues. Trimming cost V 1 base and J 9 bases, with 18 bases left between them. The DNA of the CDR3 is TGTGCCAGCAGTGAAGGCCCGGGAACGTTTGGGAGCTACACCTTC. Translation gives CASSEGPGTFGSYTF.

J is TRBJ2-7 and V is TRBV29-1; D gene ambiguous. CDR1 and CDR2 from the germline V gene are SQVTM and ANQGSEA. V lost 4 bases and J 0 bases, leaving 7 bases between the germline ends. The CDR3 spans 12 residues. DNA of the CDR3: TGCAGCGTTGGAACAGACTCCTACGAGCAGTACTTC. It encodes CSVGTDSYEQYF.

This clonotype was found many times. The chain employs TRBV19 and TRBJ1-1; a weak D match, TRBD1 (5 bases). The CDR3 is 14 residues long. V lost 1 base and J lost 8, with 14 bases in between. Germline-derived CDR1 and CDR2 are LNHDA and SQIVND (reference sequence). This CDR3 reads CASSIVGGGTEAFF. The CDR3, as DNA: TGTGCCAGTAGTATAGTCGGGGGTGGAACCGAAGCTTTCTTT.

The V and J genes are TRBV2 and TRBJ1-1; 10 bases align to TRBD1. The CDR3 has 14 amino acids. The V gene's germline CDR1 is SNHLY and CDR2 FYNNEI. The V segment lost 8 bases and the J segment 5 bases; nucleotides outside the gene matches: 8. The DNA of the CDR3 is TGTGCCAGCTGGGACAGGGGAATGGAGACTGAAGCTTTCTTT. Translated: CASWDRGMETEAFF. Filled out from reference TRBV2 and TRBJ1-1, the complete variable domain reads EPEVTQTPSHQVTQMGQEVILRCVPISNHLYFYWYRQILGQKVEFLVSFYNNEISEKSEIFDDQFSVERPDGSNFTLKIRSTKLEDSAMYFCASWDRGMETEAFFGQGTRLTVV.

This clonotype occurred a few times. The chain links TRBV24-1 to TRBJ2-5; D is ambiguous. This CDR3 has 13 amino acids. With 4 bases removed from V and 4 bases from J, the gap between germline ends came to 9 bases. CDR1 is KGHDR, CDR2 SFDVKD, per germline. The CDR3 reads CATSDNTGETQYF. The CDR3 coding sequence is TGTGCCACCAGTGACAATACCGGAGAGACCCAGTACTTC.

Concerning this clonotype itself: A read error may account for a junction end that differs from germline. The J gene is TRBJ1-6, the V gene TRBV5-6; maybe TRBD1 (5 bases). The CDR3 totals 13 residues. CDR1 is SGHDT and CDR2 is YYEEEE in the germline V gene. The DNA for the CDR3 is TGTGCCAGCAGCTACGGGGCGGGTTCACCCCTCCACTTC. It specifies CASSYGAGSPLHF.

The table lists this clonotype with a few counts. V and J are TRBV7-8 and TRBJ1-1; unclear D gene. The CDR3 runs to 11 residues. V was cut by 0 bases and J by 8 bases, with 4 bases left in between. The germline V gene has CDR1 SGHVS and CDR2 FQNEAQ. This chain's CDR3 is CASSLAREAFF. The CDR3 DNA is TGTGCCAGCAGCTTAGCGAGAGAAGCTTTCTTT.